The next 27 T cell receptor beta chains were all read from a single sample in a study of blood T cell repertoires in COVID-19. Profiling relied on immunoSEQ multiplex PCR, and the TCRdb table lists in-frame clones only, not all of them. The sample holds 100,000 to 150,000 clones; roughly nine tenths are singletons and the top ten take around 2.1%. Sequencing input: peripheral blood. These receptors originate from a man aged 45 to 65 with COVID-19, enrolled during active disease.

The CDR3 sequence is CASSQDRPGLGYEQYF. CDR3 bases: TGCGCCAGCAGCCAAGATCGACCAGGGCTGGGCTACGAGCAGTACTTC. This chain connects TRBV4-1 to TRBJ2-7; D is perhaps TRBD1 (5 bases). The CDR3 is 16 residues long. With 0 bases removed from V and 3 bases from J, the gap between germline ends came to 15 bases. Germline V CDR1 and CDR2: MGHRA, YSYEKL.

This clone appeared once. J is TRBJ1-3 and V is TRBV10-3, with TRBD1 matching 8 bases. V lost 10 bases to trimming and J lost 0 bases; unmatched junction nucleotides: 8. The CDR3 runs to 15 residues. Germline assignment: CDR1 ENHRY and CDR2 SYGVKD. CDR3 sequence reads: CATGQGANSGNTIYF. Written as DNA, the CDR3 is TGTGCCACCGGACAGGGCGCAAACTCTGGAAACACCATATATTTT.

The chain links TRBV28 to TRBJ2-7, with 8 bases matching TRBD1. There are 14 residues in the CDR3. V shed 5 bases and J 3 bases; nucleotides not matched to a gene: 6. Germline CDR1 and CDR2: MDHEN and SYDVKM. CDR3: CASSRRTGSYEQYF. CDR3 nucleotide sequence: TGTGCCAGCAGTCGTAGGACAGGGAGCTACGAGCAGTACTTC.

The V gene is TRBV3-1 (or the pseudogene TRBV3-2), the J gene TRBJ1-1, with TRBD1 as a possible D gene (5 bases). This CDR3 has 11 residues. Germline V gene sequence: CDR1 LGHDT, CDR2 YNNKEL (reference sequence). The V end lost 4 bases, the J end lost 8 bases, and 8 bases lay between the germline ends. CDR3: CASSRAGEAFF. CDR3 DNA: TGTGCCAGCAGCCGGGCAGGGGAAGCTTTCTTT.

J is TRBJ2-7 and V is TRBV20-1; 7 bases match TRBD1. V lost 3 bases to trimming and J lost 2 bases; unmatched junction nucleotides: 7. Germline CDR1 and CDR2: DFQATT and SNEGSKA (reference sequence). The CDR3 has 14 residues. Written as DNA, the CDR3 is TGCAGTGCTAGTCTAAGACAGGGAACCTACGAGCAGTACTTC. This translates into CSASLRQGTYEQYF.

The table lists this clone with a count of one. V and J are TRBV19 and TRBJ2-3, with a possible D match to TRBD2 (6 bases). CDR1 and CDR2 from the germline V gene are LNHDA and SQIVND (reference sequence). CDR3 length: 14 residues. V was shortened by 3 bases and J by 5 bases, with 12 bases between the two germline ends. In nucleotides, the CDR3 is TGTGCCAGTAGTATGGAGGGAGGCAGAGATACGCAGTATTTT. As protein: CASSMEGGRDTQYF.

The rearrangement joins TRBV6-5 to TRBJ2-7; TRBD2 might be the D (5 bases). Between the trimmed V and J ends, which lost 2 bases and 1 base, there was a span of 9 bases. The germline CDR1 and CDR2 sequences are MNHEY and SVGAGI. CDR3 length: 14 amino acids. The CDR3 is CASSYDRGSYEQYF. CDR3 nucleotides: TGTGCCAGCAGTTACGATCGGGGTTCCTACGAGCAGTACTTC.

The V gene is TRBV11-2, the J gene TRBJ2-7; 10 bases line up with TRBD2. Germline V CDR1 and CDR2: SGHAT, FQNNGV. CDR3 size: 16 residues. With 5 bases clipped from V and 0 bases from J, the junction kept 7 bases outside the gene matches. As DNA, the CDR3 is TGTGCCAGCAGCCCCCGGACTAGCGGAACCTCCTACGAGCAGTACTTC. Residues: CASSPRTSGTSYEQYF.

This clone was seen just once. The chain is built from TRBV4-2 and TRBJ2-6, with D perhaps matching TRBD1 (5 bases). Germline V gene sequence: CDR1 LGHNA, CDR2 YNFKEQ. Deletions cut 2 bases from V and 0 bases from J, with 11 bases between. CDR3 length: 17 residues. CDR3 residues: CASSQQGIFSGANVLTF. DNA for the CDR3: TGTGCCAGCAGCCAACAGGGAATTTTCTCTGGGGCCAACGTCCTGACTTTC.

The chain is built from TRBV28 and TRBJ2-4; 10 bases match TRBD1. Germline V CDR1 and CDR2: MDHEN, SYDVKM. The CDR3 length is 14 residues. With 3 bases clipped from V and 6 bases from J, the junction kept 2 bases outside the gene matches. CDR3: CASSFGQGGNIQYF. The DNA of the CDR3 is TGTGCCAGCAGTTTTGGACAGGGGGGAAACATTCAGTACTTC. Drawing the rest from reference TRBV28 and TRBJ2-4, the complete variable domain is DVKVTQSSRYLVKRTGEKVFLECVQDMDHENMFWYRQDPGLGLRLIYFSYDVKMKEKGDIPEGYSVSREKKERFSLILESASTNQTSMYLCASSFGQGGNIQYFGAGTRLSVL.

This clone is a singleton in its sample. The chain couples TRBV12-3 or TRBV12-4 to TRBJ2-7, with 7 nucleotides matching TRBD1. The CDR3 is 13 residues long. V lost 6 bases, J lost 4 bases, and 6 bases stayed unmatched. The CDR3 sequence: CASSLKGAYEQYF. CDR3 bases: TGTGCCAGCAGCCTTAAGGGGGCGTACGAGCAGTACTTC.

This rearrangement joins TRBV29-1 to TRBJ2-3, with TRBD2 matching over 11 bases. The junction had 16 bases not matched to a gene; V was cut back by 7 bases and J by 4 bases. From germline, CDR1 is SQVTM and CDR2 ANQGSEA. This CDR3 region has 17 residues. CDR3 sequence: CSAPLAGGPRRSDTQYF. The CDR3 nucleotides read TGCAGCGCACCTCTAGCGGGAGGCCCTAGGCGCTCAGATACGCAGTATTTT.

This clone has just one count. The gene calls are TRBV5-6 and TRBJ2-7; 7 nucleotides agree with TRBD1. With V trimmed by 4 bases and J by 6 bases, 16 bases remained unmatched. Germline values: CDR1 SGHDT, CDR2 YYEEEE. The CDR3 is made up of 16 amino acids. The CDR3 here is CASSPYQTGKSSEQYF. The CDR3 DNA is TGTGCCAGCAGCCCATATCAGACAGGGAAATCCAGCGAGCAGTACTTC. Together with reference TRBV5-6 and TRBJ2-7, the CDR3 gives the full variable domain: DAGVTQSPTHLIKTRGQQVTLRCSPKSGHDTVSWYQQALGQGPQFIFQYYEEEERQRGNFPDRFSGHQFPNYSSELNVNALLLGDSALYLCASSPYQTGKSSEQYFGPGTRLTVT.

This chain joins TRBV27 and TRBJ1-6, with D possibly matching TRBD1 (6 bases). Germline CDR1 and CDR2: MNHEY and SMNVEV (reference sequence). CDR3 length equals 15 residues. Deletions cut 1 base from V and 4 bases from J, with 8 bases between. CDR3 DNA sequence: TGTGCCAGCAGTTTATGGACAGAATATAATTCACCCCTCCACTTT. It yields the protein CASSLWTEYNSPLHF.

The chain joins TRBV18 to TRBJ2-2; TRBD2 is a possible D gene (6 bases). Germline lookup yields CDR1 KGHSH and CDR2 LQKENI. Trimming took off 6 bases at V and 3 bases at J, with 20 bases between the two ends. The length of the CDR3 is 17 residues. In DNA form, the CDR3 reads TGTGCCAGCTCTCCCATACCGGGACTGGCGGACACCGGGGAGCTGTTTTTT. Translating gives CASSPIPGLADTGELFF.

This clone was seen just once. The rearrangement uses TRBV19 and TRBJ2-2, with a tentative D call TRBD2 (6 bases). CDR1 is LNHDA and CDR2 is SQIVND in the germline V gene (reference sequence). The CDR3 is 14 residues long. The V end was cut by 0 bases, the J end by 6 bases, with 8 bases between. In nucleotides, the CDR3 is TGTGCCAGTAGTATAGAGCGGAGGGCCGGGGAGCTGTTTTTT. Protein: CASSIERRAGELFF.

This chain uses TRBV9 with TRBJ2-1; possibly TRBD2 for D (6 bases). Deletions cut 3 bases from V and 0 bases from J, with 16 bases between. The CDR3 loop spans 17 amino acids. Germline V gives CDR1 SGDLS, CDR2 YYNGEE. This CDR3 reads CASSDPQRGGSYNEQFF. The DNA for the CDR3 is TGTGCCAGCAGCGACCCCCAGAGGGGAGGCTCCTACAATGAGCAGTTCTTC.

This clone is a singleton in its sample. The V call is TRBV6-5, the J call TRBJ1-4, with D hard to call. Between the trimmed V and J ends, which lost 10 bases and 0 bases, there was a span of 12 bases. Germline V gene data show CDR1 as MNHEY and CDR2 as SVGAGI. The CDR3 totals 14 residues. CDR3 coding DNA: TGTGCCACACGCCGAGGAGCAACTAATGAAAAACTGTTTTTT. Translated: CATRRGATNEKLFF.

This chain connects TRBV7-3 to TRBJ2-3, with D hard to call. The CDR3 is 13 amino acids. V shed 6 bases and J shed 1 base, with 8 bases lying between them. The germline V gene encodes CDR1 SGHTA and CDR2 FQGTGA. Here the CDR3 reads CASRFEGTDTQYF. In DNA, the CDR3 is TGTGCCAGCAGGTTTGAGGGCACAGATACGCAGTATTTT.

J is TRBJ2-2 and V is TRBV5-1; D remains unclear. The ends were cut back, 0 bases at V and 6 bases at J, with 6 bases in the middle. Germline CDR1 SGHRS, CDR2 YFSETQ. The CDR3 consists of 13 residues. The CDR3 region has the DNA TGCGCCAGCAGCTTGGACGGAGCCGGGGAGCTGTTTTTT. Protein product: CASSLDGAGELFF.

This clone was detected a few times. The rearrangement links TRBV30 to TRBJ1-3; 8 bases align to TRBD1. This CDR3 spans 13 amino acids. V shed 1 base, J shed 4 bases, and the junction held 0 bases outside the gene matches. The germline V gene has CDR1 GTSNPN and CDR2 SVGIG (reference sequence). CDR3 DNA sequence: TGTGCCTGGAGTGGACAGGGGGGAAACACCATATATTTT. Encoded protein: CAWSGQGGNTIYF.

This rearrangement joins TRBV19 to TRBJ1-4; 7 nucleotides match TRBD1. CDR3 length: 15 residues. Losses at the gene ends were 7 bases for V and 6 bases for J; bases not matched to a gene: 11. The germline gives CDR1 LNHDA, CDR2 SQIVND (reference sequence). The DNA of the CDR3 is TGTGCCAGTAAATCTTCCGGGACAGTGGATGAAAAACTGTTTTTT. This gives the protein CASKSSGTVDEKLFF.

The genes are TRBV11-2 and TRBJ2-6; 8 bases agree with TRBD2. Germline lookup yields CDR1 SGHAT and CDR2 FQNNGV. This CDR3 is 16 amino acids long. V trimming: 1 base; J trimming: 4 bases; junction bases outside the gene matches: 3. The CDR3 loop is CASSLAGGWGANVLTF. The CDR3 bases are TGTGCCAGCAGCTTAGCGGGAGGGTGGGGGGCCAACGTCCTGACTTTC.

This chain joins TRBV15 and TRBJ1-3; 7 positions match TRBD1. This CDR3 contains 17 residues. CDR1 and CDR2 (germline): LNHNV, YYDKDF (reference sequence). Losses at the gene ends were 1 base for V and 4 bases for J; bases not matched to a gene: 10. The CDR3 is CATSRVGVTGTGNTIYF. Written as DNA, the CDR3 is TGTGCCACCAGCAGAGTGGGGGTGACAGGGACGGGAAACACCATATATTTT.

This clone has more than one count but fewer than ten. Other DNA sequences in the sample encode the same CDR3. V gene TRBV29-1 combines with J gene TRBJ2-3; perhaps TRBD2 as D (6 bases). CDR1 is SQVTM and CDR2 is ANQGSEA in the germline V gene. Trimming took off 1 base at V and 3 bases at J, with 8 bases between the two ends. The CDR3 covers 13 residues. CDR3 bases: TGCAGCGTTGAAGGGGAGGAGACAGATACGCAGTATTTT. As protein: CSVEGEETDTQYF.

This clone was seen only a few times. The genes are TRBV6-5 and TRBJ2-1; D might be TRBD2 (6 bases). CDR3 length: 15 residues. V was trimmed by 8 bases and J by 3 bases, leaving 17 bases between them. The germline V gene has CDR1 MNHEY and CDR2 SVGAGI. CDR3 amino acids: CASVAGTPNYNEQFF. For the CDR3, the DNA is TGTGCCAGCGTCGCCGGGACTCCCAACTACAATGAGCAGTTCTTC.

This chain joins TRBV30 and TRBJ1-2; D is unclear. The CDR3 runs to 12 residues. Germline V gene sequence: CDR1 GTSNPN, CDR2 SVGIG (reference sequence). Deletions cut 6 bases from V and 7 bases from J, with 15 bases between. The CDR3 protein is CACTRGSPGYTF. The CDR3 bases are TGTGCCTGTACCCGAGGATCCCCTGGCTACACCTTC.